The table lists the clone carrying this TCR beta chain with a few counts. The CDR3 loop spans 15 amino acids. V gave up 4 bases and J gave up 3 bases; unmatched junction bases: 6. The germline gives CDR1 SGDLS, CDR2 YYNGEE. This entry belongs to a study of blood T cell repertoires in COVID-19. Study-wide background: COVID-19 samples, acute and convalescent, were from the United States, Italy and Spain.

Produced via immunoSEQ multiplex PCR; TCRdb's table is partial and in-frame only. The top ten hold around 3.8% of the sample, which has 55,000 to 70,000 clones, roughly four fifths seen once. The receptor was derived from a woman older than 75 with acute or convalescent COVID-19. Sequenced material: peripheral blood. This chain joins TRBV9 and TRBJ1-2, with 10 bases matching TRBD1. Written as DNA, the CDR3 is TGTGCCAGCAGCCCCGGGACAGGGGTGGACTATGGCTACACCTTC. As protein: CASSPGTGVDYGYTF.